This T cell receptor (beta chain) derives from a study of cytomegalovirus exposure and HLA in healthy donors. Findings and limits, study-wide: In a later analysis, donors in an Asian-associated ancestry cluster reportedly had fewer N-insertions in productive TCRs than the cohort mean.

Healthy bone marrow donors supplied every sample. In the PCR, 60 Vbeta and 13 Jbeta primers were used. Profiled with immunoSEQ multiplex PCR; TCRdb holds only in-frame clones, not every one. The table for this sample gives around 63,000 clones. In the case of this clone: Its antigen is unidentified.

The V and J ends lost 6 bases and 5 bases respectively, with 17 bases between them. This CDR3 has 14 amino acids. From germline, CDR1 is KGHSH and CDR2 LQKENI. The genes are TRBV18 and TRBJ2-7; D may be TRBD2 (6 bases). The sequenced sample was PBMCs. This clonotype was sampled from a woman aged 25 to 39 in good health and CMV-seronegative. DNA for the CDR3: TGTGCCAGCTCGGGTCTCTGGCGGGAAGACGAGCAGTACTTC. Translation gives CASSGLWREDEQYF.